Presented here are 29 T cell receptor beta chains from one specimen sequenced in a study of blood T cell repertoires in COVID-19. TCRdb's table, derived via immunoSEQ multiplex PCR, lists solely in-frame clones and lacks some. The repertoire holds around 250,000 clones, with approximately 89% as singletons. Material: PBMCs or T cells enriched from blood (not recorded which). The receptors come from a woman between 40 and 50 years old who had been exposed to COVID-19.

The CDR3 protein is CASSFSGTGNTGELFF. In DNA form, the CDR3 reads TGTGCCAGCAGCTTCAGCGGGACAGGGAACACCGGGGAGCTGTTTTTT. This chain connects TRBV7-2 to TRBJ2-2; tentative D call: TRBD1 (8 bases). V lost 3 bases and J 1 base, leaving 12 bases between the germline ends. The CDR3 loop spans 16 amino acids. The V gene's germline CDR1 is SGHTA and CDR2 FQGNSA.

V usage is TRBV29-1 and J usage is TRBJ1-1; D perhaps matches TRBD1 (6 bases). The CDR3 covers 13 residues. Trimming took off 6 bases at V and 1 base at J, with 12 bases between the two ends. Germline V gene sequence: CDR1 SQVTM, CDR2 ANQGSEA. Here the CDR3 DNA reads TGCAGCGTGAGGACAGTTGGGAACACTGAAGCTTTCTTT. Its translation is CSVRTVGNTEAFF.

CDR3 DNA sequence: TGTGCCAGCAGCTTAGTTCGGGGCACTGAAGCTTTCTTT. Translated: CASSLVRGTEAFF. This rearrangement joins TRBV7-8 to TRBJ1-1; D gene unclear. With 1 base removed from V and 4 bases from J, the gap between germline ends came to 7 bases. CDR1 and CDR2 from the germline V gene are SGHVS and FQNEAQ. The CDR3 totals 13 residues.

V gene TRBV29-1 combines with J gene TRBJ2-2; tentative D call: TRBD2 (5 bases). V lost 4 bases and J lost 7, with 7 bases in between. This CDR3 has 11 residues. Germline V gives CDR1 SQVTM, CDR2 ANQGSEA. The CDR3 region has the DNA TGCAGCGTTGGGAGCGGCGGGGAGCTGTTTTTT. Residues: CSVGSGGELFF.

CDR3 loop: CAWMGAGAYGYTF. The CDR3 DNA follows: TGTGCCTGGATGGGCGCAGGGGCATATGGCTACACCTTC. The gene calls are TRBV30 and TRBJ1-2, with a tentative D call TRBD1 (6 bases). CDR3 length: 13 amino acids. V gave up 4 bases and J gave up 5 bases, with 14 bases separating them. Germline V gene lookup returns CDR1 GTSNPN and CDR2 SVGIG (reference sequence).

The chain carries TRBV7-2 and TRBJ2-1; D is uncertain. Trimming shortened V by 1 base and J by 8 bases, and 12 bases separated the two germline ends. The CDR3 length is 14 residues. The germline gives CDR1 SGHTA, CDR2 FQGNSA. The CDR3 nucleotides read TGTGCCAGCAGCTTAGGGCTCCTCCTGGATGAGCAGTTCTTC. Residues: CASSLGLLLDEQFF.

The chain couples TRBV5-1 to TRBJ2-6, with a possible D match to TRBD1 (6 bases). This CDR3 spans 16 amino acids. V lost 3 bases, J lost 1 base, and 11 bases lay in between. Per the germline V gene, CDR1 is SGHRS and CDR2 is YFSETQ. The CDR3 DNA reads as TGCGCCAGCAGCTGGGGGCCGGGATCTGGGGCCAACGTCCTGACTTTC. This sequence encodes CASSWGPGSGANVLTF. Based on the CDR3 plus reference TRBV5-1 and TRBJ2-6, the full variable domain is KAGVTQTPRYLIKTRGQQVTLSCSPISGHRSVSWYQQTPGQGLQFLFEYFSETQRNKGNFPGRFSGRQFSNSRSEMNVSTLELGDSALYLCASSWGPGSGANVLTFGAGSRLTVL.

V is TRBV29-1 and J is TRBJ1-4; D not resolved. The ends were cut back, 4 bases at V and 3 bases at J, with 12 bases in the middle. The V gene's germline CDR1 is SQVTM and CDR2 ANQGSEA. This CDR3 contains 14 residues. CDR3 bases: TGCAGCGTTGGGTGGGCCTCGGCTAATGAAAAACTGTTTTTT. The encoded protein is CSVGWASANEKLFF.

This sequence joins TRBV7-2 and TRBJ2-2; D may be TRBD2 (5 bases). Deletions cut 6 bases from V and 1 base from J, with 9 bases between. Germline lookup yields CDR1 SGHTA and CDR2 FQGNSA. CDR3 length: 14 residues. The CDR3 DNA follows: TGTGCCAGCAGACCCGGACTGAACACCGGGGAGCTGTTTTTT. Amino acid sequence: CASRPGLNTGELFF.

The chain recombines TRBV7-9 with TRBJ2-3; 8 positions agree with TRBD2. CDR1 and CDR2 (germline): SEHNR, FQNEAQ (reference sequence). The CDR3 totals 15 residues. V lost 4 bases to trimming and J lost 5 bases; unmatched junction nucleotides: 8. CDR3 loop: CASSSSGSGRDTQYF. CDR3 coding DNA: TGTGCCAGCAGCTCCAGCGGGAGCGGTCGAGATACGCAGTATTTT.

This clone was recorded only once. This sequence joins TRBV19 and TRBJ2-3; 13 bases are a match to TRBD2. CDR3 length: 15 residues. Germline loops: CDR1 LNHDA, CDR2 SQIVND (reference sequence). V lost 8 bases, J lost 5 bases, and 7 bases stayed unmatched. CDR3 nucleotide sequence: TGTGCCAGTGGTGGACTAGCGGGAGTGCAAGATACGCAGTATTTT. Translating it yields CASGGLAGVQDTQYF.

The chain joins TRBV7-3 to TRBJ1-4, with D possibly matching TRBD1 (5 bases). CDR3 length: 14 residues. V dropped 4 bases and J dropped 6 bases, with 12 bases sitting between them. CDR1 is SGHTA, CDR2 FQGTGA, per germline. The CDR3 nucleotides are TGTGCCAGCAGCTCGGGACTCCCTGATGAAAAACTGTTTTTT. It yields the protein CASSSGLPDEKLFF.

The chain employs TRBV9 and TRBJ2-1; 7 nucleotides agree with TRBD2. From germline, CDR1 is SGDLS and CDR2 YYNGEE. V trimming: 0 bases; J trimming: 7 bases; junction bases outside the gene matches: 7. The CDR3 runs to 15 residues. The CDR3 DNA follows: TGTGCCAGCAGCGTAGGCACGGGAGGTGGGAATGAGCAGTTCTTC. It codes for CASSVGTGGGNEQFF.

The chain couples TRBV7-9 to TRBJ1-3; no clear D gene. The CDR3 consists of 13 residues. Deletions cut 6 bases from V and 0 bases from J, with 6 bases between. The germline V gene has CDR1 SEHNR and CDR2 FQNEAQ (reference sequence). CDR3: CASSSGSGNTIYF. For the CDR3, the DNA is TGTGCCAGCAGTTCGGGCTCTGGAAACACCATATATTTT.

This chain connects TRBV27 to TRBJ2-1; possible D gene TRBD2, 6 bases. V was pared by 3 bases and J by 2 bases, with 20 bases between. The CDR3 spans 18 residues. Germline V gene data show CDR1 as MNHEY and CDR2 as SMNVEV (reference sequence). In nucleotides, the CDR3 is TGTGCCAGCAGTTTCTTATTCGTTGCGGGGTCCACCTACAATGAGCAGTTCTTC. This encodes CASSFLFVAGSTYNEQFF.

This clone is a singleton in its sample. The chain recombines TRBV12-3 or TRBV12-4 with TRBJ2-3; TRBD1 is a possible D gene (6 bases). This CDR3 spans 12 amino acids. The V and J ends lost 5 bases and 3 bases respectively, with 6 bases between them. The CDR3 spells CASSDRTDTQYF. In nucleotides, the CDR3 is TGTGCCAGCAGTGACAGGACAGATACGCAGTATTTT.

The chain combines TRBV28 with TRBJ1-1, with no clear D. Germline CDR1 reads MDHEN; CDR2 reads SYDVKM. Deletions cut 6 bases from V and 11 bases from J, with 19 bases between. The CDR3 runs 13 residues. CDR3 region: CASRQNGELEAFF. The CDR3, as DNA: TGTGCCAGCAGACAAAACGGGGAGTTAGAGGCTTTCTTT.

V and J are TRBV9 and TRBJ1-2, with D possibly matching TRBD1 (6 bases). Germline V gene sequence: CDR1 SGDLS, CDR2 YYNGEE. V was clipped by 4 bases and J by 4 bases, with 14 bases between them. This CDR3 spans 14 amino acids. CDR3 sequence reads: CASSPAQGVYGYTF. The CDR3 coding sequence is TGTGCCAGCAGCCCGGCACAGGGCGTCTATGGCTACACCTTC.

The CDR3: CASSFLSADTQYF. The CDR3 region has the DNA TGTGCCAGCAGTTTTTTGAGCGCAGATACGCAGTATTTT. The chain couples TRBV12-3 or TRBV12-4 to TRBJ2-3; no reliable D call. This CDR3 comprises 13 residues. V was trimmed by 3 bases and J by 4 bases, leaving 8 bases between them.

The chain couples TRBV6-5 to TRBJ1-1; D ambiguous. Trimming shortened V by 7 bases and J by 5 bases, and 14 bases separated the two germline ends. The CDR3 has 13 residues. Germline V gene sequence: CDR1 MNHEY, CDR2 SVGAGI. Here the CDR3 DNA reads TGTGCCAGCAAGGAGAGAGGAAGTACTGAAGCTTTCTTT. Residues: CASKERGSTEAFF.

The chain uses TRBV7-9 and TRBJ1-1; no reliable D call. CDR1 is SEHNR and CDR2 is FQNEAQ in the germline V gene (reference sequence). CDR3 length equals 14 residues. Trimming shortened V by 6 bases and J by 2 bases, and 13 bases separated the two germline ends. The CDR3 loop is CASRLGPGNTEAFF. The CDR3 DNA is TGTGCCAGCAGGCTGGGCCCCGGAAACACTGAAGCTTTCTTT.

The chain has TRBV7-3 and TRBJ2-5, with D perhaps matching TRBD1 (6 bases). Per the germline V gene, CDR1 is SGHTA and CDR2 is FQGTGA. Trimming removed 2 bases at V and 5 bases at J, with 12 bases between. This CDR3 comprises 14 residues. The CDR3 reads CASSLSPGEETQYF. The DNA of the CDR3 is TGTGCCAGCAGCTTATCCCCAGGGGAGGAGACCCAGTACTTC.

The V and J genes are TRBV10-3 and TRBJ1-2, with D unclear. The V gene's germline CDR1 is ENHRY and CDR2 SYGVKD. Trimming shortened V by 0 bases and J by 7 bases, and 6 bases separated the two germline ends. The CDR3 has 12 residues. CDR3 sequence: CAISESSAGYTF. In DNA form, the CDR3 reads TGTGCCATCAGTGAGTCGAGTGCTGGCTACACCTTC.

The CDR3 spells CASSQTDSPLHGDLNEKLFF. Written as DNA, the CDR3 is TGCGCCAGCAGCCAGACTGACAGCCCCCTCCACGGAGACCTCAATGAAAAACTGTTTTTT. The chain employs TRBV4-1 and TRBJ1-4, with a tentative D call TRBD1 (5 bases). The germline gives CDR1 MGHRA, CDR2 YSYEKL. CDR3 length: 20 amino acids. V shed 3 bases and J shed 5 bases, with 28 bases lying between them.

This chain joins TRBV7-3 and TRBJ1-2; D may be TRBD1 (5 bases). V was trimmed by 3 bases and J by 7 bases, leaving 9 bases between them. Germline CDR1 is SGHTA and CDR2 is FQGTGA. This CDR3 region has 12 residues. DNA of the CDR3: TGTGCCAGCAGCTTGACAGTATCTGGCTACACCTTC. This sequence encodes CASSLTVSGYTF.

This chain connects TRBV4-1 to TRBJ2-3; TRBD2 matches 9 bases. Germline CDR1 and CDR2: MGHRA and YSYEKL. The V gene end was trimmed by 4 bases and the J gene end by 2 bases; junction bases not matched to a gene: 10. There are 17 residues in the CDR3. CDR3 coding DNA: TGCGCCAGCAGCCCCTTACGACTAGCGGCAAACACAGATACGCAGTATTTT. This gives the protein CASSPLRLAANTDTQYF.

The V and J genes are TRBV6-5 and TRBJ1-1; 8 bases align to TRBD1. Germline-derived CDR1 and CDR2 are MNHEY and SVGAGI. The J segment lost 4 bases and the V segment lost 5 bases, leaving 9 bases of the junction unmatched. This CDR3 has 15 amino acids. The CDR3: CASSTQGALSTEAFF. CDR3 sequence (DNA): TGTGCCAGCAGTACTCAGGGGGCGCTGAGCACTGAAGCTTTCTTT.

The chain links TRBV7-6 to TRBJ1-2, with no clear D. Trimming left V 1 base short and J 6 bases short, with 9 bases between. The CDR3 is 13 residues long. CDR1 is SGHVS and CDR2 is FNYEAQ in the germline V gene. The CDR3 reads CASSLDELHGYTF. The CDR3 DNA is TGTGCCAGCAGCTTAGATGAGTTGCATGGCTACACCTTC.

V is TRBV18 and J is TRBJ2-7, with unresolved D. Trimming took 3 bases from V and 3 from J, leaving 9 bases between them. In germline, CDR1 is KGHSH, CDR2 LQKENI. This CDR3 is built from 13 residues. The CDR3 loop reads CASSPNSGYEQYV. Here the CDR3 DNA reads TGTGCCAGCTCACCTAACTCAGGCTACGAGCAGTACGTC.